This TCR beta chain emerged from a study of blood T cell repertoires in COVID-19. Per germline, CDR1 LNHDA and CDR2 SQIVND (reference sequence). CDR3 length equals 17 residues. The trim removed 1 base at V and 10 bases at J, leaving 13 bases unmatched. Participants were aged roughly 18 to 89 years, lived in under 25 US areas, and enrolled virtually. As originally analysed: Amplification with reference gene primers provided the estimates of nucleated cell counts. The method was immunoSEQ multiplex PCR; TCRdb's version includes in-frame clones alone and lacks a portion of them. That table is the source of V, J and clone size, and D and trimming were worked out from the DNA. Of a few hundred thousand clones in the sample, around 93% were seen once.

Source material: PBMCs or T cells enriched from blood (not recorded which). The clonotype comes from a human donor in a cohort exposed to, infected with or recovered from COVID-19 (not recorded which). The donor label of this sample is uncertain. The chain carries TRBV19 and TRBJ1-1; TRBD1 matches 12 bases. The CDR3 DNA sequence: TGTGCCAGTAGTATAGGGGGACAGGGGGCGTCAAGGACAGGAGCTTTCTTT. Residues: CASSIGGQGASRTGAFF.